This T cell receptor beta chain was observed in a study of T cell responses to AZD1222 COVID-19 vaccine. Points on this clone: The antigen is undetermined.

The CDR3 is 15 amino acids. The V gene's germline CDR1 is MNHEY and CDR2 SVGAGI. Trimming took off 0 bases at V and 4 bases at J, with 13 bases between the two ends. Overall study results and limits: Vaccine-associated CD4 TCRs ranged over spike, dominating at 160-218 and 743-854. Every sample of the repertoires postdated the peak T cell response.

Sequencing was performed with immunoSEQ multiplex PCR; in TCRdb, only in-frame clones are kept and a portion is missing. The profile shows approximately 57,000 clones, around 88% of them singletons. This specimen consisted of peripheral blood, obtained on day 0 of AZD1222 vaccination. The chain combines TRBV6-5 with TRBJ2-7; D is undetermined. This clonotype originated in an adult in good health. CDR3 sequence: CASSYSVGYGYEQYF. The CDR3, as DNA: TGTGCCAGCAGTTACTCGGTGGGTTACGGATACGAGCAGTACTTC.